A selection of T cell receptor beta chains follows, all from one sample in a study of T cells in tumors and immune-related adverse events. The data were produced by immunoSEQ multiplex PCR, yet TCRdb's version contains in-frame clones alone and is incomplete. This repertoire shows about 11,000 clones, just under 95% found once; its top ten account for roughly 1.5%. The material was lymph node tissue, obtained from a patient treated with anti-PD-1 therapy. Receptors were obtained from a female donor with metastatic renal cell carcinoma. CDR3s include the opening cysteine and the closing phenylalanine or tryptophan. A D gene is named only where the DNA matches it firmly. Rows give clone size only sometimes, using once, few, many, or a class for an expanded clone.

d_call	clone_size	j_call	v_call	cdr3_aa	cdr3_nt
.	.	TRBJ2-1	TRBV5-5	CASRRSGDEQFF	TGTGCCAGCAGACGTTCGGGGGATGAGCAGTTCTTC
.	.	TRBJ2-4	TRBV28	CASLFGNIQYF	TGTGCCAGCCTTTTTGGCAACATTCAGTACTTC
TRBD2	.	TRBJ2-3	TRBV9	CASSVTSGRTDTQYF	TGTGCCAGCAGCGTTACTAGCGGCCGCACAGATACGCAGTATTTT
.	.	TRBJ1-1	TRBV18	CASSPGVSEAFF	TGTGCCAGCTCCCCAGGGGTTTCTGAAGCTTTCTTT
.	.	TRBJ1-3	TRBV7-8	CASSSQFQAYSGNTIYF	TGTGCCAGCAGCTCCCAATTCCAGGCTTACTCTGGAAACACCATATATTTT
.	.	TRBJ2-7	TRBV29-1	CSVEGTRQGEQYF	TGCAGCGTTGAGGGGACCCGGCAGGGCGAGCAGTACTTC
.	.	TRBJ1-3	TRBV4-3	CASSQVGGENTIYF	TGCGCCAGCAGCCAAGTCGGGGGCGAAAACACCATATATTTT
.	.	TRBJ2-7	TRBV11-2	CASSLSRVEQYF	TGTGCCAGCAGCTTATCGCGAGTCGAGCAGTACTTC
.	.	TRBJ1-1	TRBV11-2	CASSVQQGTEAFF	TGTGCCAGCAGCGTCCAACAGGGAACTGAAGCTTTCTTT
TRBD1	.	TRBJ1-5	TRBV27	CASRDQTGADQPQHF	TGTGCCAGCAGGGATCAAACAGGGGCCGATCAGCCCCAGCATTTT
TRBD2	.	TRBJ2-3	TRBV5-1	CASSSPGLAALGTDTQYF	TGCGCCAGCAGCTCACCGGGACTAGCGGCTCTGGGCACAGATACGCAGTATTTT
TRBD2	.	TRBJ2-3	TRBV19	CASTVGLAGAGTDTQYF	TGTGCCAGTACCGTGGGACTAGCGGGGGCAGGGACAGATACGCAGTATTTT
.	.	TRBJ1-5	TRBV4-1	CASSQVQGGSNQPQHF	TGCGCCAGCAGCCAGGTACAGGGCGGAAGCAATCAGCCCCAGCATTTT
.	.	TRBJ1-1	TRBV10-3	CATLYSTVPNTEAFF	TGTGCCACCCTTTACTCGACAGTCCCGAACACTGAAGCTTTCTTT
TRBD1	.	TRBJ1-5	TRBV5-1	CASSMTGDGHQPQHF	TGCGCCAGCAGCATGACAGGGGATGGGCATCAGCCCCAGCATTTT
.	once	TRBJ1-5	TRBV27	CASSFQGSNQPQHF	TGTGCCAGCAGTTTCCAGGGCTCGAATCAGCCCCAGCATTTT
.	.	TRBJ1-2	TRBV9	CASTRASSNYGYTF	TGTGCCAGCACTCGGGCGAGTTCTAACTATGGCTACACCTTC
TRBD1	.	TRBJ1-3	TRBV7-2	CASSTGTVGNTIYF	TGTGCCAGCAGCACCGGGACAGTAGGAAACACCATATATTTT
.	.	TRBJ2-5	TRBV4-3	CASSQDIGPRETQYF	TGCGCCAGCAGCCAAGATATAGGACCCAGAGAGACCCAGTACTTC
TRBD2	few	TRBJ2-1	TRBV27	CASRRTSGMSSYNEQFF	TGTGCCAGCAGAAGGACTAGCGGGATGAGCTCCTACAATGAGCAGTTCTTC
.	.	TRBJ2-3	TRBV10-1	CASSESPGSTDTQYF	TGCGCCAGCAGTGAGTCCCCAGGGAGCACAGATACGCAGTATTTT
.	.	TRBJ1-1	TRBV27	CASSLSGGGLNTEAFF	TGTGCCAGCAGTTTATCCGGGGGCGGGTTGAACACTGAAGCTTTCTTT
TRBD2	once	TRBJ2-7	TRBV27	CASSLASGRYEQYF	TGTGCCAGCAGTTTAGCTAGCGGGAGGTACGAGCAGTACTTC
TRBD2	.	TRBJ2-3	TRBV7-2	CASSLDHNGLAGVDTQYF	TGTGCCAGCAGCTTAGATCATAATGGACTAGCGGGGGTAGATACGCAGTATTTT
.	.	TRBJ1-1	TRBV9	CASSVSGGQVTEAFF	TGTGCCAGCAGCGTATCCGGGGGGCAAGTTACTGAAGCTTTCTTT
TRBD1	once	TRBJ1-2	TRBV23-1	CASSLGQGAFCFFHYGYTF	TGCGCCAGCAGCCTGGGACAGGGTGCATTCTGTTTCTTCCACTATGGCTACACCTTC
TRBD2	.	TRBJ2-5	TRBV6-6	CASSVTSGGAGETQYF	TGTGCCAGCAGCGTGACTAGCGGGGGGGCCGGAGAGACCCAGTACTTC
.	.	TRBJ2-6	TRBV5-4	CASSPGSGVGTGANVLTF	TGTGCCAGCAGCCCGGGGAGTGGGGTAGGGACCGGGGCCAACGTCCTGACTTTC
TRBD2	.	TRBJ2-4	TRBV6-1	CASSTGLGENIQYF	TGTGCCAGCAGCACGGGACTAGGGGAAAACATTCAGTACTTC
.	.	TRBJ1-2	TRBV19	CASSMGDLQSGYGYTF	TGTGCCAGTAGTATGGGGGACCTTCAATCGGGCTATGGCTACACCTTC
.	.	TRBJ2-7	TRBV13	CASSGREVLGEQYF	TGTGCCAGCAGCGGTAGGGAAGTGTTGGGCGAGCAGTACTTC
.	once	TRBJ1-2	TRBV7-9	CASSLDQGANYGYTF	TGTGCCAGCAGCCTCGACCAGGGTGCTAACTATGGCTACACCTTC
TRBD1	.	TRBJ2-1	TRBV5-1	CASTGTGGYNEQFF	TGCGCCAGCACTGGGACAGGGGGGTACAATGAGCAGTTCTTC
TRBD1	.	TRBJ1-3	TRBV7-9	CASSVWGTAPPNTIYF	TGTGCCAGCAGCGTCTGGGGGACAGCTCCTCCCAACACCATATATTTT
.	once	TRBJ2-4	TRBV4-1	CASSQNRIQYF	TGCGCCAGCAGCCAAAACCGGATTCAGTACTTC
.	.	TRBJ1-1	TRBV27	CASNVFGTGQHTEAFF	TGTGCCAGCAACGTTTTCGGGACCGGGCAACACACTGAAGCTTTCTTT
.	.	TRBJ2-3	TRBV6-1	CASTAASTDTQYF	TGTGCCAGCACGGCAGCTAGCACAGATACGCAGTATTTT
.	.	TRBJ1-1	TRBV6-5	CASSFVSGNTEAFF	TGTGCCAGCAGTTTCGTCTCCGGGAACACTGAAGCTTTCTTT
.	.	TRBJ1-6	TRBV11-2	CASSLEAGDDSPLHF	TGTGCCAGCAGCTTAGAAGCGGGGGACGATTCACCCCTCCACTTT
.	.	TRBJ2-1	TRBV4-3	CASSQDRPSPYNEQFF	TGCGCCAGCAGCCAAGATCGGCCATCCCCTTACAATGAGCAGTTCTTC
.	.	TRBJ2-2	TRBV5-1	CASSLGQGYTGELFF	TGCGCCAGCAGCTTGGGTCAGGGGTACACCGGGGAGCTGTTTTTT
.	.	TRBJ1-2	TRBV10-3	CAISTENYGYTF	TGTGCCATCAGTACAGAAAACTATGGCTACACCTTC
.	.	TRBJ1-6	TRBV2	CASSADRRSSYNSPLHF	TGTGCCAGCAGTGCGGACCGAAGAAGCTCCTATAATTCACCCCTCCACTTT
TRBD2	once	TRBJ2-5	TRBV5-1	CASSFGAGGLKETQYF	TGCGCCAGCAGCTTTGGGGCGGGAGGGTTAAAAGAGACCCAGTACTTC
TRBD1	.	TRBJ2-7	TRBV27	CASSTQTGPYEQYF	TGTGCCAGCAGTACCCAGACAGGGCCCTACGAGCAGTACTTC
.	.	TRBJ1-2	TRBV4-2	CASSPREGEGGYGYTF	TGTGCCAGCAGCCCCCGAGAAGGGGAGGGAGGCTATGGCTACACCTTC
.	few	TRBJ2-3	TRBV6-6	CASSYSAPDTQYF	TGTGCCAGCAGTTATTCGGCGCCAGATACGCAGTATTTT
TRBD2	.	TRBJ2-1	TRBV19	CASSPPGLAGNNEQFF	TGTGCCAGTAGTCCTCCCGGGCTAGCGGGTAACAATGAGCAGTTCTTC
.	once	TRBJ1-6	TRBV28	CASSLRGSNSPLHF	TGTGCCAGCAGTTTGCGTGGATCCAATTCACCCCTCCACTTT
.	.	TRBJ1-1	TRBV6-5	CASSYGFLNTEAFF	TGTGCCAGCAGTTACGGTTTTTTGAACACTGAAGCTTTCTTT
.	.	TRBJ2-1	TRBV4-1	CASSQGLNEQFF	TGCGCCAGCAGCCAAGGGCTGAATGAGCAGTTCTTC
TRBD1	.	TRBJ2-7	TRBV27	CASSSYRGRSRSYEQYF	TGTGCCAGCAGTTCTTACAGGGGAAGGAGTCGCTCCTACGAGCAGTACTTC
.	.	TRBJ2-4	TRBV2	CASSDWGAGRNIQYF	TGTGCCAGCAGTGATTGGGGGGCGGGGAGGAACATTCAGTACTTC
.	.	TRBJ1-4	TRBV4-1	CASSRFLGETNEKLFF	TGCGCCAGCAGCCGTTTTCTGGGGGAAACTAATGAAAAACTGTTTTTT
.	.	TRBJ2-3	TRBV4-2	CASSQEKSILGTTQYF	TGTGCCAGCAGCCAAGAGAAATCCATACTAGGGACGACGCAGTATTTT
.	once	TRBJ1-5	TRBV11-3	CASSLGSTDQPQHF	TGTGCCAGCAGCTTAGGTAGCACCGATCAGCCCCAGCATTTT
.	.	TRBJ2-3	TRBV18	CASSPLGESVDTQYF	TGTGCCAGCTCACCACTGGGAGAGTCTGTGGATACGCAGTATTTT
.	.	TRBJ2-1	TRBV7-2	CASSLGYESLAGTHEQFF	TGTGCCAGCAGCTTAGGATATGAATCGTTGGCAGGGACGCATGAGCAGTTCTTC
.	.	TRBJ1-1	TRBV7-2	CASSLERGNTEAFF	TGTGCCAGCAGCTTAGAACGGGGGAACACTGAAGCTTTCTTT